The TCR beta chain described here comes from a study of blood T cell repertoires in COVID-19. The overall study: Italy, Spain and the United States were the sources of the convalescent and acute COVID-19 samples.

The CDR3 is 19 amino acids. The V and J ends lost 4 bases and 0 bases, in that order; junction bases with no gene match: 9. Germline-derived CDR1 and CDR2 are SGHVS and FNYEAQ. In the original analysis: Cell counts per sample came from amplifying reference gene primers. Only in-frame clones appear in the TCRdb table, and some are missing; sequencing was by immunoSEQ multiplex PCR. The V and J calls and the clone size are those of that table, but D and trimming were determined from the DNA. Of about 150,000 clones in the sample, around 80% are singletons; the top ten hold around two fifths. What was sequenced was peripheral blood. This sequence originates from a human donor in a cohort sampled during active COVID-19. The chain recombines TRBV7-6 with TRBJ2-1, with 13 bases that match TRBD2. CDR3 coding DNA: TGTGCCAGCAGCTCCGGACTAGCGGGGGCCACTAGCTCCTACAATGAGCAGTTCTTC. Protein: CASSSGLAGATSSYNEQFF.